The 22 T cell receptor beta chains below all came from one sample that was sequenced in a study of breast tumors, draining lymph nodes, adjacent tissues. Using its own MiXCR run on the multiplex PCR reads, TCRdb lists one record per CDR3 protein. The data hold tens of thousands of distinct CDR3 sequences, with roughly 63% observed a single time. Sequencing was done on a sample of breast tumor tissue. These TCRs come from a female donor with breast cancer. Some clones in this sample may be carry-over from other donors' samples.

The chain has TRBV6-5 and TRBJ1-1, with D possibly TRBD1 on 5 matching bases. Trimming stripped 3 bases from V and 4 bases from J, with 12 bases between. From germline, CDR1 is MNHEY and CDR2 SVGAGI. The CDR3 totals 14 residues. Here the CDR3 DNA reads TGTGCCAGCAGTTATAGGAGGGGCGGCACTGAAGCTTTCTTT. This gives the protein CASSYRRGGTEAFF.

V usage is TRBV7-9 and J usage is TRBJ1-4, with TRBD1 matching over 8 bases. This CDR3 is 15 amino acids long. The germline V gene encodes CDR1 SEHNR and CDR2 FQNEAQ (reference sequence). With 2 bases clipped from V and 8 bases from J, the junction kept 7 bases outside the gene matches. CDR3 DNA: TGTGCCAGCAGCTTACCGGGACAGGTAACGGAAAAACTGTTTTTT. Its translation is CASSLPGQVTEKLFF. Drawing the rest from reference TRBV7-9 and TRBJ1-4, the complete variable domain is DTGVSQNPRHKITKRGQNVTFRCDPISEHNRLYWYRQTLGQGPEFLTYFQNEAQLEKSRLLSDRFSAERPKGSFSTLEIQRTEQGDSAMYLCASSLPGQVTEKLFFGSGTQLSVL.

The chain couples TRBV24-1 to TRBJ1-5, with D tentatively TRBD1 (6 bases). The CDR3 extends over 15 amino acids. V was trimmed by 4 bases and J by 3 bases, leaving 12 bases between them. Germline CDR1 is KGHDR and CDR2 is SFDVKD. This CDR3 reads CATSDAWTDNQPQHF. CDR3 sequence (DNA): TGTGCCACCAGTGACGCCTGGACAGACAATCAGCCCCAGCATTTT.

This clonotype was detected many times. The rearrangement links TRBV19 to TRBJ1-2; no firm D call. Germline-derived CDR1 and CDR2 are LNHDA and SQIVND (reference sequence). The CDR3 extends over 8 amino acids. CDR3 coding DNA: TGTGCTAACTATGGCTACACCTTC. This codes for CANYGYTF.

The chain is built from TRBV20-1 and TRBJ2-7, with TRBD1 matching 7 bases. The germline gives CDR1 DFQATT, CDR2 SNEGSKA (reference sequence). The CDR3 is made up of 14 amino acids. V lost 6 bases, J lost 2 bases, and 10 bases stayed unmatched. CDR3 protein: CSAREGGWTYEQYF. The CDR3 DNA reads TGCAGTGCCCGGGAAGGGGGCTGGACCTACGAGCAGTACTTC.

Within the sample, this clonotype is medium-sized. V is TRBV6-6 and J is TRBJ1-4, with 7 nucleotides matching TRBD1. CDR1 is MNHNY and CDR2 is SVGAGI in the germline V gene (reference sequence). The CDR3 loop spans 14 amino acids. V was pared by 7 bases and J by 2 bases, with 4 bases of the junction left unmatched. CDR3 nucleotide sequence: TGTGCCAGCACACAGGGGCAGACTAATGAAAAACTGTTTTTT. It yields the protein CASTQGQTNEKLFF.

This chain joins TRBV5-6 and TRBJ2-3; 9 bases fit TRBD1. Trimming removed 0 bases from V and 5 bases from J; junction bases left unmatched: 1. Germline V gene lookup returns CDR1 SGHDT and CDR2 YYEEEE. This CDR3 is 14 amino acids long. The CDR3 spells CASSLGQGVDTQYF. CDR3 nucleotides: TGTGCCAGCAGCTTGGGACAGGGGGTAGATACGCAGTATTTT. The complete variable domain, with remaining parts taken from reference TRBV5-6 and TRBJ2-3, reads DAGVTQSPTHLIKTRGQQVTLRCSPKSGHDTVSWYQQALGQGPQFIFQYYEEEERQRGNFPDRFSGHQFPNYSSELNVNALLLGDSALYLCASSLGQGVDTQYFGPGTRLTVL.

This clonotype occurred many times. The CDR3 bases are TGTGCCAGCAGCGCCACCGGGACAGCCAACTACGAGCAGTACTTC. The encoded protein is CASSATGTANYEQYF. V and J are TRBV9 and TRBJ2-7, with 7 bases aligning to TRBD1. The V gene end was trimmed by 3 bases and the J gene end by 3 bases; junction bases not matched to a gene: 9. The germline gives CDR1 SGDLS, CDR2 YYNGEE. The CDR3 spans 15 residues.

This clonotype is medium-sized (0.01 to 0.1%) in the sample. CDR3 in amino acids: CSASWRDGTDTQYF. The CDR3 region has the DNA TGCAGTGCTAGTTGGCGGGATGGCACAGATACGCAGTATTTT. The rearrangement links TRBV20-1 to TRBJ2-3, with D possibly being TRBD2 (6 bases). Germline-derived CDR1 and CDR2 are DFQATT and SNEGSKA (reference sequence). V dropped 3 bases and J dropped 1 base, with 11 bases sitting between them. The CDR3 has 14 amino acids.

This rearrangement joins TRBV12-3 or TRBV12-4 to TRBJ2-7; D is ambiguous. CDR3 length equals 13 residues. Between the trimmed V and J ends, which lost 5 bases and 2 bases, there was a span of 10 bases. CDR3 sequence: CASSLDGTYEQYF. CDR3 coding DNA: TGTGCCAGCAGTCTCGACGGAACCTACGAGCAGTACTTC.

The V and J genes are TRBV20-1 and TRBJ2-1; 11 nucleotides match TRBD2. Trimming took 1 base from V and 8 from J; bases not matched to a gene: 10. The CDR3 has 16 residues. The germline V gene has CDR1 DFQATT and CDR2 SNEGSKA (reference sequence). CDR3 sequence: CSARAQTSGTRHEQFF. The CDR3, as DNA: TGCAGTGCTAGAGCCCAGACTAGCGGGACACGGCATGAGCAGTTCTTC.

This clonotype appeared a single time. The J gene is TRBJ2-5, the V gene TRBV12-5; 7 bases fit TRBD1. V gave up 7 bases and J gave up 5 bases; unmatched junction bases: 16. The CDR3 runs to 16 residues. Germline CDR1 is LGHNT and CDR2 is FRNRAP. The CDR3 sequence: CASAVRQGGSEETQYF. DNA for the CDR3: TGTGCTAGTGCTGTCCGACAGGGCGGGTCTGAGGAGACCCAGTACTTC.

This clonotype was seen many times. J is TRBJ2-7 and V is TRBV9; D gene ambiguous. This CDR3 has 15 residues. Trimming stripped 1 base from V and 2 bases from J, with 13 bases between. In germline, CDR1 is SGDLS, CDR2 YYNGEE. The CDR3 spells CASSVSTSGAYEQYF. CDR3 DNA: TGTGCCAGCAGCGTATCGACCAGTGGCGCCTACGAGCAGTACTTC.

This clonotype was seen a handful of times. The chain recombines TRBV24-1 with TRBJ2-1; no clear D gene. The CDR3 runs to 16 residues. The V end lost 4 bases, the J end lost 0 bases, and 12 bases lay between the germline ends. Looked up from germline, CDR1 is KGHDR and CDR2 is SFDVKD. CDR3 residues: CATSDIPRSSYNEQFF. CDR3 DNA sequence: TGTGCCACCAGTGACATTCCAAGGAGCTCCTACAATGAGCAGTTCTTC.

Remarks on this clonotype: An end of the junction differs from the germline gene, which may be a read error. In nucleotides, the CDR3 is TGTGCCAGCAGCTTGTCGGGGGGACTCTACGGGCAGTACTTC. Translation: CASSLSGGLYGQYF. The chain is built from TRBV5-5 and TRBJ2-7; TRBD2 matches at 7 bases. Germline V CDR1 and CDR2: SGHKS, YYEKEE (reference sequence). The CDR3 is 14 residues long.

This clonotype occurred once. The V call is TRBV7-8, the J call TRBJ1-6; D is possibly TRBD1 (5 bases). The V end lost 1 base, the J end lost 6 bases, and 10 bases lay between the germline ends. The CDR3 sequence is 15 residues long. The germline CDR1 and CDR2 sequences are SGHVS and FQNEAQ. The CDR3 is CASSLGDGSNSPLHF. As DNA, the CDR3 is TGTGCCAGCAGCTTAGGGGACGGTTCTAATTCACCCCTCCACTTT.

This clonotype was seen just once. This chain links TRBV12-5 with TRBJ1-4; 7 bases map to TRBD1. This CDR3 has 13 residues. The germline V gene encodes CDR1 LGHNT and CDR2 FRNRAP. The ends lost 1 base at V and 13 bases at J; junction bases unmatched: 6. This CDR3 is CASGLDPWDRLFF. The CDR3 nucleotides read TGTGCTAGTGGTTTGGACCCCTGGGACAGACTGTTTTTT.

A word on this clonotype: One end of the junction varies from germline; a read error may be responsible. The chain combines TRBV29-1 with TRBJ2-7; no firm D call. The CDR3 is made up of 13 amino acids. CDR1 SQVTM and CDR2 ANQGSEA come from the germline V gene. This CDR3 reads CSVEGLGSHGYNF. In DNA, the CDR3 is TGCAGCGTTGAAGGTTTGGGCTCACACGGCTACAACTTC.

In its sample, this clonotype was seen a few times. This sequence joins TRBV20-1 and TRBJ2-1; no reliable D call. V was trimmed by 3 bases and J by 4 bases, leaving 7 bases between them. Per germline, CDR1 DFQATT and CDR2 SNEGSKA (reference sequence). CDR3 length: 12 residues. CDR3 DNA sequence: TGCAGTGCTAGCCGGGTTTACAATGAGCAGTTCTTC. Translating it yields CSASRVYNEQFF.

This clonotype was recorded many times. The CDR3 sequence is CASSPPRSGTRRGNEQFF. The CDR3 DNA is TGTGCCAGCAGTCCCCCCCGTTCGGGGACTAGGAGGGGCAATGAGCAGTTCTTC. J is TRBJ2-1 and V is TRBV6-5; 8 bases match TRBD2. J lost 6 bases, V lost 5 bases, and 18 bases had no gene match. There are 18 residues in the CDR3. Germline V gives CDR1 MNHEY, CDR2 SVGAGI.

This clonotype is a singleton in its sample. The chain is built from TRBV7-9 and TRBJ1-2; 7 bases match TRBD1. Looked up from germline, CDR1 is SEHNR and CDR2 is FQNEAQ (reference sequence). This CDR3 region has 15 residues. V was pared by 7 bases and J by 4 bases, with 12 bases of the junction left unmatched. CDR3 coding DNA: TGTGCCAGCAACCGACAGGGTTCGCTCCCCTATGGCTACACCTTC. As protein: CASNRQGSLPYGYTF.

The J gene is TRBJ2-3, the V gene TRBV14; the D gene is possibly TRBD2 (6 bases). V was clipped by 4 bases and J by 0 bases, with 14 bases between them. Germline lookup yields CDR1 SGHDN and CDR2 FVKESK. The CDR3 spans 16 residues. The CDR3 sequence: CASSRGTHLSTDTQYF. DNA of the CDR3: TGTGCCAGCAGCCGAGGGACTCACCTTAGCACAGATACGCAGTATTTT.